These 10 T cell receptor beta chains originate from one sample sequenced in a study of blood T cell repertoires in COVID-19. The assay was immunoSEQ multiplex PCR, and TCRdb's table has in-frame clones only and misses some. The table records fewer than 350,000 clones, 85% to 90% of them present only once. Source material: PBMCs or T cells enriched from blood (not recorded which). The receptors derive from a woman aged 30 to 39 who had been exposed to COVID-19.

The genes are TRBV2 and TRBJ1-3; 7 bases are shared with TRBD1. Germline V CDR1 and CDR2: SNHLY, FYNNEI. This CDR3 has 14 amino acids. V shed 5 bases, J shed 4 bases, and the junction held 5 bases outside the gene matches. CDR3 bases: TGTGCCAGCAGTTTGGGACAGTACGGAAACACCATATATTTT. Translating it yields CASSLGQYGNTIYF.

The V call is TRBV24-1, the J call TRBJ2-1; 8 bases fit TRBD1. The CDR3 extends over 15 amino acids. V was pared by 5 bases and J by 3 bases, with 5 bases of the junction left unmatched. Germline-derived CDR1 and CDR2 are KGHDR and SFDVKD. This chain's CDR3 is CATSADRGSYNEQFF. The CDR3 DNA reads as TGTGCCACCAGTGCCGACAGGGGAAGCTACAATGAGCAGTTCTTC.

The chain combines TRBV29-1 with TRBJ1-1; TRBD1 aligns across 8 bases. From germline, CDR1 is SQVTM and CDR2 ANQGSEA. This CDR3 comprises 13 residues. V lost 5 bases to trimming and J lost 4 bases; unmatched junction nucleotides: 6. The CDR3 DNA reads as TGCAGCGTTTCACGGACAGGGCCCACTGAAGCTTTCTTT. Amino acid sequence: CSVSRTGPTEAFF. The variable domain in full, completed from reference TRBV29-1 and TRBJ1-1, reads SAVISQKPSRDICQRGTSLTIQCQVDSQVTMMFWYRQQPGQSLTLIATANQGSEATYESGFVIDKFPISRPNLTFSTLTVSNMSPEDSSIYLCSVSRTGPTEAFFGQGTRLTVV.

J is TRBJ2-1 and V is TRBV24-1, with unresolved D. The CDR3 is made up of 14 amino acids. Trimming removed 2 bases from V and 5 bases from J, with 9 bases in between. CDR1 KGHDR and CDR2 SFDVKD come from the germline V gene. CDR3: CATSDYGRNNEQFF. CDR3 in DNA: TGTGCCACCAGTGATTATGGCAGGAACAATGAGCAGTTCTTC.

This sequence joins TRBV14 and TRBJ2-1; TRBD2 is a possible D gene (6 bases). Between the trimmed V and J ends, which lost 3 bases and 7 bases, there was a span of 16 bases. Germline lookup yields CDR1 SGHDN and CDR2 FVKESK. The CDR3 sequence is 15 residues long. DNA for the CDR3: TGTGCCAGCAGCCAGTGGGAGGCGGGCCGGAATGAGCAGTTCTTC. Its protein is CASSQWEAGRNEQFF.

This sequence joins TRBV3-1 (or the pseudogene TRBV3-2) and TRBJ2-7; 11 bases are shared with TRBD2. The V segment lost 4 bases and the J segment 1 base; nucleotides outside the gene matches: 3. The CDR3 consists of 15 residues. Germline-derived CDR1 and CDR2 are LGHDT and YNNKEL (reference sequence). The CDR3 nucleotides are TGTGCCAGCAGCCGACGACTAGCGGGATCCTACGAGCAGTACTTC. Translation gives CASSRRLAGSYEQYF.

The V gene is TRBV20-1, the J gene TRBJ2-1; no clear D gene. Germline CDR1 is DFQATT and CDR2 is SNEGSKA (reference sequence). The length of the CDR3 is 14 residues. Trimming removed 3 bases from V and 3 bases from J, with 12 bases in between. CDR3 nucleotides: TGCAGTGCTAGTTCCCAGGCCCACTACAATGAGCAGTTCTTC. Its translation is CSASSQAHYNEQFF.

The chain is built from TRBV19 and TRBJ2-2, with D maybe TRBD1 (5 bases). With 6 bases removed from V and 1 base from J, the gap between germline ends came to 6 bases. The CDR3 is 13 residues long. The germline V gene encodes CDR1 LNHDA and CDR2 SQIVND (reference sequence). The CDR3 sequence: CASRTENTGELFF. The CDR3 nucleotides are TGTGCCAGTAGGACAGAGAACACCGGGGAGCTGTTTTTT.

This clone appeared once. This sequence joins TRBV3-1 (or the pseudogene TRBV3-2) and TRBJ2-7; TRBD2 is a possible D gene (6 bases). Germline V CDR1 and CDR2: LGHDT, YNNKEL (reference sequence). Trimming took off 1 base at V and 4 bases at J, with 14 bases between the two ends. The CDR3 loop spans 15 amino acids. CDR3 sequence reads: CASSQVTSPVYEQYF. The CDR3 DNA reads as TGTGCCAGCAGCCAAGTCACTAGCCCAGTATACGAGCAGTACTTC.

The chain combines TRBV9 with TRBJ2-5; 8 nucleotides align to TRBD2. The J segment lost 4 bases and the V segment lost 0 bases, leaving 8 bases of the junction unmatched. The CDR3 consists of 16 residues. Germline CDR1 is SGDLS and CDR2 is YYNGEE. The DNA of the CDR3 is TGTGCCAGCAGCGTAGGGGGAGCGGGAGTAGCAGAGACCCAGTACTTC. Its protein is CASSVGGAGVAETQYF. The full variable domain, completed using reference TRBV9 and TRBJ2-5, is DSGVTQTPKHLITATGQRVTLRCSPRSGDLSVYWYQQSLDQGLQFLIQYYNGEERAKGNILERFSAQQFPDLHSELNLSSLELGDSALYFCASSVGGAGVAETQYFGPGTRLLVL.